The sample holds one count of the clone carrying this T cell receptor beta chain. This sample was taken from a study of cytomegalovirus exposure and HLA in healthy donors. Across the whole study: Genetic ancestry analysis placed around 76% of the 398 donors that were genotyped in the Caucasian-associated cluster.

CDR1 is LNHDA, CDR2 SQIVND, per germline (reference sequence). The ends were cut back, 6 bases at V and 0 bases at J, with 18 bases in the middle. The length of the CDR3 is 17 residues. Primers for the PCR totalled 60 Vbeta and 13 Jbeta. TCRdb's table, derived via immunoSEQ multiplex PCR, lists solely in-frame clones and lacks some. The sample consists of some 160,000 clones, roughly 84% of them appearing once. This receptor was identified in a man in his thirties or forties in good health and CMV-seropositive. The J gene is TRBJ1-3, the V gene TRBV19, with D hard to call. The sequenced material came from PBMCs. The CDR3 nucleotides read TGTGCCAGTAGGGACGGGCGGGGATTGATCTCTGGAAACACCATATATTTT. Translated, it gives CASRDGRGLISGNTIYF.